This T cell receptor beta chain originates from a study of graft-versus-host responses after intestinal transplantation. Study-wide context: Recipients obtained multivisceral, liver-intestinal, or isolated intestinal transplants. Anti-thymocyte globulin induction preceded around 3 years of tacrolimus and steroid maintenance in all recipients.

This clone was seen ten or more times. Its cognate antigen is unknown. Broader study findings: Allografts carried high graft-versus-host to host-versus-graft clonal ratios in patients having graft-donor T cell macrochimerism. GvH clones surfaced in recipient marrow, some emerging earlier in ileum or blood.

The assay was immunoSEQ multiplex PCR, and TCRdb's table has in-frame clones only and misses some. The sample includes about 19,000 clones, roughly 90% of them seen just once. Losses at the gene ends were 4 bases for V and 4 bases for J; bases not matched to a gene: 0. CDR1 MNHNS and CDR2 SASEGT come from the germline V gene. This CDR3 has 13 amino acids. The sequence was obtained from a human patient who received an intestinal transplant, so some T cells may come from the graft donor. The starting material was PBMCs, obtained 357 days after transplant. The rearrangement joins TRBV6-1 to TRBJ1-2, with 10 positions matching TRBD1. The CDR3 DNA reads as TGTGCCAGCAGTGGGACAGGGGGCTATGGCTACACCTTC. Its protein product is CASSGTGGYGYTF.